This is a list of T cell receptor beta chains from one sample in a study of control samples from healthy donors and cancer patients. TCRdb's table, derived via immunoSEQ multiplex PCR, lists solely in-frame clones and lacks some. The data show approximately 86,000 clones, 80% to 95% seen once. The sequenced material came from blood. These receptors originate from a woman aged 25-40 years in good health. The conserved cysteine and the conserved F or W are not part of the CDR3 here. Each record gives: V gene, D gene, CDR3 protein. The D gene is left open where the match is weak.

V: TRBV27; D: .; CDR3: ASSFATDTEAF
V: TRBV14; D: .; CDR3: ASSQVGNTIY
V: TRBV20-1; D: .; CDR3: SASAASGSYNSPLH
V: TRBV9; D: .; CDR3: ASSVDQKGTDTQY
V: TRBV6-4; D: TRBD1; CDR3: ASSDRLTGSEPNEKLF
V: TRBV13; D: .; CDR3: ASSLFRLNNYGYT
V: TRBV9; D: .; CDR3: ASAQGPNQPQH
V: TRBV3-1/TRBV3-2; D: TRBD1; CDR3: ASRQTGAQPQH
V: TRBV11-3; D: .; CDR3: ASSLFSFDEQF
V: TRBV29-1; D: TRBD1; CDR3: SVEEGQGAQGYT
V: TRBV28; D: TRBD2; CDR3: ASSGGGGYPYEQY
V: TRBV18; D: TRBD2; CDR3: ASSPGLAGGYEQY
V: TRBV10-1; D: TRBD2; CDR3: ASSVTAGGTNNEQF
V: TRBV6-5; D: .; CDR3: ASSQQGVNTEAF
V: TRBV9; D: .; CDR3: ASSVGKTDSPSYNEQF
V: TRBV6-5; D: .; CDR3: ADKRAGGEQY
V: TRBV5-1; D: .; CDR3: ASSLALDPPEAF
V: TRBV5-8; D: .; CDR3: ASSRLGTEAF
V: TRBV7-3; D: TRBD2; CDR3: ASSFQAGGYNEQF
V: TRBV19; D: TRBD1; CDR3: ASSSSGTVYEQY
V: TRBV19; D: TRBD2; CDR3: ATSLGSGRQETQY
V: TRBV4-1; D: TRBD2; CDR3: ASSQELAGVSYEQY
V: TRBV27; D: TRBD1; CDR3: ASSSTRQGNGYT
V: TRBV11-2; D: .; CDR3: ASSTGPHLGGGQY
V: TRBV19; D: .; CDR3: ASNTGYTEAF
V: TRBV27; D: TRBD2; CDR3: ASSLSSSGILYEQY
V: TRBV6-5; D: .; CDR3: ASGRGVGNQPQH
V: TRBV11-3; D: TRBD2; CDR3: ASSYPGLKTYEQF
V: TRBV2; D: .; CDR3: ASSEGGPGNTIY
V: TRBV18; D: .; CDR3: ASSLMGSTDTQY
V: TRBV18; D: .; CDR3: ASSPGRDSPLH
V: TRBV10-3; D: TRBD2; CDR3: ASSVPGTSGTSTDTQY
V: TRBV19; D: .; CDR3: ASSIDGNYGYT
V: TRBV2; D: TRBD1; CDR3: ASGYRGKTEAF
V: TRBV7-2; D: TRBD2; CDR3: ASSFGAGGNTGELF
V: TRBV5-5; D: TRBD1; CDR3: ASSLTLGQGARGYT
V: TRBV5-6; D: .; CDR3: ASSLLDRSHEKLF
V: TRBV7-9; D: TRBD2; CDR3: ASSFTGLAGGRADTQY
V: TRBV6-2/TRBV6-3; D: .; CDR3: ASSPYSNQPQH
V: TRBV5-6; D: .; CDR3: ASSSKYRQDGGYT
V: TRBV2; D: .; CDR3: ASSDDRPEAF